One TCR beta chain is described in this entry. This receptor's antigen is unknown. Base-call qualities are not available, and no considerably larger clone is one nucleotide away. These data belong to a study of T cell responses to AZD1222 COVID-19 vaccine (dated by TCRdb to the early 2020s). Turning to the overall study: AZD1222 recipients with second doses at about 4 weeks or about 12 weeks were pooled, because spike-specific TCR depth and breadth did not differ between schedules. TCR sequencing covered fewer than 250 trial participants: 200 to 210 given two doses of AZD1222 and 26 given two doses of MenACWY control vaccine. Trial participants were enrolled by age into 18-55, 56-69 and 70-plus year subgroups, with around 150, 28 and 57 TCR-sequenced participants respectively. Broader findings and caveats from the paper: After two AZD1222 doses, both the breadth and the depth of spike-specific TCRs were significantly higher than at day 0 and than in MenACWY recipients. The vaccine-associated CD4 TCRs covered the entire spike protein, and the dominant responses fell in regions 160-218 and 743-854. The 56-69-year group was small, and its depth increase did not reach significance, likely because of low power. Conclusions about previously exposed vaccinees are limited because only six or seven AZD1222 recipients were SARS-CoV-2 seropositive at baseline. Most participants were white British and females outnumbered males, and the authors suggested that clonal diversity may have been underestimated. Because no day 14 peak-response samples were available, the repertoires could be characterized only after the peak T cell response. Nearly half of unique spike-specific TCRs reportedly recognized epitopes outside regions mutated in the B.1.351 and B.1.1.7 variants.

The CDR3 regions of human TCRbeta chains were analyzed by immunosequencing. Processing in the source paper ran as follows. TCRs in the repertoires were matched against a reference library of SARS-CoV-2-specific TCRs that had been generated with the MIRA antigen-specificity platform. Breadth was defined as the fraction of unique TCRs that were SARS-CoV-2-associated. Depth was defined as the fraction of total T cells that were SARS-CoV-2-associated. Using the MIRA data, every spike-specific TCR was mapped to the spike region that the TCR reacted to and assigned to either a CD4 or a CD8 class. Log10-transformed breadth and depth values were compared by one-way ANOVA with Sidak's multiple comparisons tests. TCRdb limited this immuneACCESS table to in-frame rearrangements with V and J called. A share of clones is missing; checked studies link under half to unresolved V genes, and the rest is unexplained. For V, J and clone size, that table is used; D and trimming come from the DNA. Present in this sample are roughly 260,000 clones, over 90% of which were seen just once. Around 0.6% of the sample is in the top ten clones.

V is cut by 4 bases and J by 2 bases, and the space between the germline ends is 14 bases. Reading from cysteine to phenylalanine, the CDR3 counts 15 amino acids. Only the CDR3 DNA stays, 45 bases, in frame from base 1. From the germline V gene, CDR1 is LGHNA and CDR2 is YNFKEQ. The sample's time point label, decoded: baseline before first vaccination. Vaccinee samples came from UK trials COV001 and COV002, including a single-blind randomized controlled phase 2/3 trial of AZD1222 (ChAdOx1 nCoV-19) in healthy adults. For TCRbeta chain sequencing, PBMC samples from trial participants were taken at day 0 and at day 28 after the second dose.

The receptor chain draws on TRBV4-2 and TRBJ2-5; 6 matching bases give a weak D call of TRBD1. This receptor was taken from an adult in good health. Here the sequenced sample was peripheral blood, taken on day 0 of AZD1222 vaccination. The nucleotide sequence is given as TGTGCCAGCAGCCTCACGACAGGTACTCAAGAGACCCAGTACTTC. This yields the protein CASSLTTGTQETQYF.